Listed below are T cell receptor beta chains from one sample, sequenced in a study of blood T cell repertoires in COVID-19. Profiled with immunoSEQ multiplex PCR; TCRdb holds only in-frame clones, not every one. The table records hundreds of thousands of clones, 75% to 90% of them present only once. Specimen: peripheral blood. The origin of the receptors is a man aged 18 to 30 with COVID-19, enrolled during active disease. Both conserved end residues are part of each CDR3. Fields, in order: J gene, clone size, V gene, D gene, CDR3 protein, CDR3 DNA. The D gene is left open where the match is weak. Rows give clone size only sometimes, using once, few, many, or a class for an expanded clone.

TRBJ1-1	few	TRBV7-9	.	CASSLGQTTAFF	TGTGCCAGCAGCTTAGGACAGACGACGGCTTTCTTT
TRBJ2-5	.	TRBV29-1	.	CSVEWGVETQYF	TGCAGCGTTGAATGGGGGGTGGAGACCCAGTACTTC
TRBJ1-1	.	TRBV2	.	CASRRQVGNTEAFF	TGTGCCAGCAGAAGGCAGGTCGGGAACACTGAAGCTTTCTTT
TRBJ2-7	.	TRBV10-1	TRBD2	CASSEGSSGITEQYF	TGCGCCAGCAGTGAGGGTTCTAGCGGTATTACTGAGCAGTACTTC
TRBJ2-1	.	TRBV29-1	TRBD2	CSVDGTSGGASSYNEQFF	TGCAGCGTTGACGGGACTAGCGGGGGGGCCTCCTCCTACAATGAGCAGTTCTTC
TRBJ1-6	.	TRBV7-2	TRBD1	CASSFPGGKGSPLHF	TGTGCCAGCAGCTTCCCAGGGGGCAAAGGATCACCCCTCCACTTT
TRBJ2-7	.	TRBV6-5	TRBD1	CASSSFGQGANEQYF	TGTGCCAGCAGCTCTTTCGGACAGGGGGCCAACGAGCAGTACTTC
TRBJ2-1	.	TRBV12-5	.	CASGPATGNEQFF	TGTGCTAGTGGTCCCGCTACGGGGAATGAGCAGTTCTTC
TRBJ1-1	once	TRBV27	TRBD1	CASTRTGVSEAFF	TGTGCCAGCACCAGGACAGGGGTGAGTGAAGCTTTCTTT
TRBJ2-3	.	TRBV13	.	CASSLRGTDTQYF	TGTGCCAGCAGCTTGAGGGGCACAGATACGCAGTATTTT
TRBJ2-1	.	TRBV5-1	TRBD2	CANSWGGLSGGYNEQFF	TGCGCCAACAGCTGGGGTGGGTTGAGCGGGGGATACAATGAGCAGTTCTTC
TRBJ2-3	.	TRBV3-1/TRBV3-2	.	CASSQDIPGLTTDTQYF	TGTGCCAGCAGCCAAGATATCCCGGGACTTACCACAGATACGCAGTATTTT